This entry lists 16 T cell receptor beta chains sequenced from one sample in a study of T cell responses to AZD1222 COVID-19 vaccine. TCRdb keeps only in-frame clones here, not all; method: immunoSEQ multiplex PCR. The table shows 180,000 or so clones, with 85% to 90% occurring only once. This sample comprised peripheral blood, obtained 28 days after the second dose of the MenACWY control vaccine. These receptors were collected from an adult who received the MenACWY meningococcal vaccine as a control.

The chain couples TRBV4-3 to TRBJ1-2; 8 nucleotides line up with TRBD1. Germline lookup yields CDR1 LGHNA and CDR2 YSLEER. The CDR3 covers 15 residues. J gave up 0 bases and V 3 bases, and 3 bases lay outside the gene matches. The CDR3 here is CASSQWTGPNYGYTF. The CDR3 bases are TGCGCCAGCAGCCAGTGGACAGGGCCTAACTATGGCTACACCTTC.

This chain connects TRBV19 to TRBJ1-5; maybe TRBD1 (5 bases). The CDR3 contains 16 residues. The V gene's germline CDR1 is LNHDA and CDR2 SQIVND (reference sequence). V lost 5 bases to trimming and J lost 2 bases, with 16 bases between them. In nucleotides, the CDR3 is TGTGCCAGTAGTGGCGGGGCAGAAACCCGCAATCAGCCCCAGCATTTT. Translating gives CASSGGAETRNQPQHF. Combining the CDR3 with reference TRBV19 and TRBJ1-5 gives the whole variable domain DGGITQSPKYLFRKEGQNVTLSCEQNLNHDAMYWYRQDPGQGLRLIYYSQIVNDFQKGDIAEGYSVSREKKESFPLTVTSAQKNPTAFYLCASSGGAETRNQPQHFGDGTRLSIL.

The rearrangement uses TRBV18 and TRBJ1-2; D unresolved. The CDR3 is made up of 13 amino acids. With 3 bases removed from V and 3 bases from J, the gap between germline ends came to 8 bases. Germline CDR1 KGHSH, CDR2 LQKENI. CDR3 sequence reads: CASSPYEDYGYTF. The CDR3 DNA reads TGTGCCAGCTCACCGTACGAAGACTATGGCTACACCTTC.

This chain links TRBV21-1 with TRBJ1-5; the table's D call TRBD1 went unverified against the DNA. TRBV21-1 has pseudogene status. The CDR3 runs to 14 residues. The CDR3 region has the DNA TGTGCCAGCAGCAAGGAACAGGGAAGCCAGCCCCAGCATTTT. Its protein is CASSKEQGSQPQHF.

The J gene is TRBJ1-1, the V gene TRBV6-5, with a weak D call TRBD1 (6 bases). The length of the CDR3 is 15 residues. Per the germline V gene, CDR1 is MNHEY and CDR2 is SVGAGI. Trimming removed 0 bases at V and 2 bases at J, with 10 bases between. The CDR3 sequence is CASSYSDRLNTEAFF. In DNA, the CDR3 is TGTGCCAGCAGTTACTCCGACAGGCTCAACACTGAAGCTTTCTTT.

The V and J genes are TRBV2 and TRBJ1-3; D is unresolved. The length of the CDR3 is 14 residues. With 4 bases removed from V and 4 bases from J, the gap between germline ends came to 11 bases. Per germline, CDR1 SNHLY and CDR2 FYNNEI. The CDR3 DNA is TGTGCCAGCAGTGGCCAGGTCCAAGGAAACACCATATATTTT. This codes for CASSGQVQGNTIYF.

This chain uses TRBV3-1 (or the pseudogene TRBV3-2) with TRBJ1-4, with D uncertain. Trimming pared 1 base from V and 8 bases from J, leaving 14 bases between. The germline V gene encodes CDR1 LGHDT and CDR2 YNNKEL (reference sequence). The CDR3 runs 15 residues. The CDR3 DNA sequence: TGTGCCAGCAGCCAAGGGACCGACCTGGGGGAAAAACTGTTTTTT. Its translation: CASSQGTDLGEKLFF.

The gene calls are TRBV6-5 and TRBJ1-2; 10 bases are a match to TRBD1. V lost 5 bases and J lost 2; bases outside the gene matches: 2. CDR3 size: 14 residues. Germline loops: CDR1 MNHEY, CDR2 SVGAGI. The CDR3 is CASSPDRGNYGYTF. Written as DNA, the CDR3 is TGTGCCAGCAGTCCGGACAGGGGGAACTATGGCTACACCTTC.

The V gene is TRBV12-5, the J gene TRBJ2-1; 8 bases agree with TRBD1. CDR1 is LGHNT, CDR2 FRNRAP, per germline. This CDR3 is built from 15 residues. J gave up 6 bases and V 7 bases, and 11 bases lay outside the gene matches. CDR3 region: CASALTGGSLNEQFF. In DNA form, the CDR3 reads TGTGCTAGTGCCCTCACAGGGGGTAGCCTCAATGAGCAGTTCTTC.

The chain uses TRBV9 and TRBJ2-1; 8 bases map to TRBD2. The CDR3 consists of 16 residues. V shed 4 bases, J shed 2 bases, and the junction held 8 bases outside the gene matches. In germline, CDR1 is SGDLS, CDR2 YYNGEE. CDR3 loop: CASSLKPGLAYNEQFF. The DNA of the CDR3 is TGTGCCAGCAGCTTAAAACCGGGACTAGCCTACAATGAGCAGTTCTTC. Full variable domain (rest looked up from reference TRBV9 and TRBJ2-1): DSGVTQTPKHLITATGQRVTLRCSPRSGDLSVYWYQQSLDQGLQFLIQYYNGEERAKGNILERFSAQQFPDLHSELNLSSLELGDSALYFCASSLKPGLAYNEQFFGPGTRLTVL.

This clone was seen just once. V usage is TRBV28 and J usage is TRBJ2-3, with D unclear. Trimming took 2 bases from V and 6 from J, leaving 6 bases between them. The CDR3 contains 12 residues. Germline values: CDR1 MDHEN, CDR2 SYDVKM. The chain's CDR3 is CASSLIRDTQYF. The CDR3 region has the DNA TGTGCCAGCAGTTTAATCCGCGATACGCAGTATTTT.

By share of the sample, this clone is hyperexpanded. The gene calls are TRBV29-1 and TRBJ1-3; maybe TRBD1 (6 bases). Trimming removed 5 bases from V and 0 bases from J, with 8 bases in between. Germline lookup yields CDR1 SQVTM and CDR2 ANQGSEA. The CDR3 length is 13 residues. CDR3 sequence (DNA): TGCAGCGTTCGACAGGACTCTGGAAACACCATATATTTT. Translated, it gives CSVRQDSGNTIYF.

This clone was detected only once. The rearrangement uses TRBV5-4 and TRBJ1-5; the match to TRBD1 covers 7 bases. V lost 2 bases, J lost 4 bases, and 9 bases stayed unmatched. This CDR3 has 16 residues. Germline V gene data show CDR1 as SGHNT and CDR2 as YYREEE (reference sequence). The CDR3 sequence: CASSFGGTDSNQPQHF. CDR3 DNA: TGTGCCAGCAGCTTTGGAGGGACAGATAGTAATCAGCCCCAGCATTTT.

The CDR3 nucleotides are TGTGCCAGCAGCTTAGCGACAGGACACCCGTACGAGCAGTACTTC. It yields the protein CASSLATGHPYEQYF. The rearrangement links TRBV7-9 to TRBJ2-7, with D possibly TRBD1 on 6 matching bases. The CDR3 length is 15 residues. Per the germline V gene, CDR1 is SEHNR and CDR2 is FQNEAQ (reference sequence). V shed 0 bases and J shed 4 bases, with 13 bases lying between them. Based on the CDR3 plus reference TRBV7-9 and TRBJ2-7, the full variable domain is DTGVSQNPRHKITKRGQNVTFRCDPISEHNRLYWYRQTLGQGPEFLTYFQNEAQLEKSRLLSDRFSAERPKGSFSTLEIQRTEQGDSAMYLCASSLATGHPYEQYFGPGTRLTVT.

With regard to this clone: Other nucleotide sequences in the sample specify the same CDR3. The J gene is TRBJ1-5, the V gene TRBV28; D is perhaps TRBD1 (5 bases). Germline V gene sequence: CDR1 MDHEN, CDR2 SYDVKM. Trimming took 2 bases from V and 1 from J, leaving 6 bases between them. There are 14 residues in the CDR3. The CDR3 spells CASSLGGSNQPQHF. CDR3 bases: TGTGCCAGCAGTTTAGGGGGGAGCAATCAGCCCCAGCATTTT.

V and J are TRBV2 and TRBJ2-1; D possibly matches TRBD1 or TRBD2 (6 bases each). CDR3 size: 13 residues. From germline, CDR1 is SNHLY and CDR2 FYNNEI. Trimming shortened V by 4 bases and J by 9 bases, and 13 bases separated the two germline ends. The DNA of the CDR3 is TGTGCCAGCAGTGGTCGGGAGACAGGTGAGCAGTTCTTC. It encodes CASSGRETGEQFF.